This paragraph covers one TCR beta chain sequence. Its antigen is unknown. There are 15 residues in the CDR3. J was trimmed by 1 base and V by 5 bases; bases with no gene match: 4. Germline lookup yields CDR1 MDHEN and CDR2 SYDVKM. TCRdb's table, derived via immunoSEQ multiplex PCR, lists solely in-frame clones and lacks some. The sample lists approximately 810,000 clones, 80% to 95% occurring once. The record originates from a study of shared clonotypes between healthy human individuals. Study findings and constraints: Incomplete sequencing of sorted subsets was indicated by rarefaction despite large depth. Several donors held approximately 4.6% of naive CD4 clonotypes in common.

Naive CD8 isolation took CD45RO-negative cells positively selected for CCR7 and excluded terminally differentiated effector memory CD45RA+ cells. The material sequenced was naive CD8+ T cells sorted from blood. The chain links TRBV28 to TRBJ1-5; the match to TRBD1 covers 8 bases. The sequence came from a man younger than 40 in good health. CDR3 loop: CASSAYRGSNQPQHF. Written as DNA, the CDR3 is TGTGCCAGCAGTGCATACAGGGGGAGCAATCAGCCCCAGCATTTT.